These T cell receptor beta chains were read from a single sample in a study of T cell responses to AZD1222 COVID-19 vaccine. Profiled with immunoSEQ multiplex PCR; TCRdb holds only in-frame clones, not every one. The profile shows 85,000 to 100,000 clones, around 85% of them singletons. Here the sequenced sample was peripheral blood, taken on day 0 of AZD1222 vaccination. These receptors originate from an adult in good health. Both conserved end residues are part of each CDR3. Each record gives: clone size, J gene, V gene, D gene, CDR3 DNA, CDR3 protein. D genes are given only for firm matches. Clone size is given for some rows only: seen once, a few or many times, or a class if the clone is expanded.

>NA|TRBJ1-3|TRBV29-1|TRBD1
TGCAGCGCTGACGGGGACAGGGGACTATCCTCAGGAAACACCATATATTTT
CSADGDRGLSSGNTIYF
>NA|TRBJ1-4|TRBV30|NA
TGTGCCTGGAGTGAGGGGGGAGCGGCTAATGAAAAACTGTTTTTT
CAWSEGGAANEKLFF
>NA|TRBJ1-5|TRBV12-3/TRBV12-4|NA
TGTGCCAGCAGTTTTGGATATCAGCCCCAGCATTTT
CASSFGYQPQHF
>NA|TRBJ1-4|TRBV19|TRBD1
TGTGCCAGTAGGAAACCGGGACAGGGGGATGAAAAACTGTTTTTT
CASRKPGQGDEKLFF
>once|TRBJ1-1|TRBV5-5|NA
TGTGCCAGCAGCTTGGGTTTCCAGGCCTACACTGAAGCTTTCTTT
CASSLGFQAYTEAFF
>NA|TRBJ1-2|TRBV3-1/TRBV3-2|NA
TGTGCCAGCAGCCATGACAACCCAAACTATGGCTACACCTTC
CASSHDNPNYGYTF
>NA|TRBJ1-2|TRBV7-9|NA
TGTGCCAGCAGCTTAGTGGGGGGAGGAAATGGCTACACCTTC
CASSLVGGGNGYTF
>NA|TRBJ2-3|TRBV27|TRBD2
TGTGCCAGCAGTGCCTTCAGCGGGAGGTTTTCGGGAGATACGCAGTATTTT
CASSAFSGRFSGDTQYF
>NA|TRBJ1-5|TRBV19|NA
TGTGCCAGTAGTATACTGTTCGGTTGGGGCAATCAGCCCCAGCATTTT
CASSILFGWGNQPQHF
>once|TRBJ2-5|TRBV24-1|TRBD1
TGTGCCACCAGTGAACACGGGACAGGGGTAGAGACCCAGTACTTC
CATSEHGTGVETQYF
>NA|TRBJ2-7|TRBV5-5|NA
TGTGCCAGCAGCCACGGACAAGCCTACGAGCAGTACTTC
CASSHGQAYEQYF
>few|TRBJ2-1|TRBV2|NA
TGTGCCAGCAGTGAAGTATCGGGAGCTTTGAATGAGCAGTTCTTC
CASSEVSGALNEQFF
>NA|TRBJ2-6|TRBV14|NA
TGTGCCAGCAAAGGCAGGGTCTCTGGGGCCAACGTCCTGACTTTC
CASKGRVSGANVLTF
>NA|TRBJ2-7|TRBV5-1|TRBD1
TGCGCCAGCAGCTTGGTGGGACAGTTTCCCTACGAGCAGTACTTC
CASSLVGQFPYEQYF
>NA|TRBJ2-7|TRBV5-8|TRBD1
TGTGCCAGCAGCAGACCGGGACAGGGGGTTGAGGAGCAGTACTTC
CASSRPGQGVEEQYF
>NA|TRBJ2-1|TRBV18|NA
TGTGCCAGCTCACACGATAGAGGGACCCACTACAATGAGCAGTTCTTC
CASSHDRGTHYNEQFF
>NA|TRBJ2-1|TRBV14|TRBD2
TGTGCCAGCAGCACCTGGACTAGCCAGTACAATGAGCAGTTCTTC
CASSTWTSQYNEQFF
>NA|TRBJ2-3|TRBV7-9|NA
TGTGCCAGCAGCTTAGGGACACACGTAAGCACAGATACGCAGTATTTT
CASSLGTHVSTDTQYF
>NA|TRBJ1-6|TRBV16|TRBD1
TGTGCCAGCAGCCCACGACAGGGGCTCGGTTCACCCCTCCACTTT
CASSPRQGLGSPLHF
>NA|TRBJ1-2|TRBV30|TRBD1
TGTGCCGGACAGGGGACCGATGGCTACACCTTC
CAGQGTDGYTF
>NA|TRBJ2-5|TRBV7-9|NA
TGTGCCAGCAGCTTTCGTCAGACGGAAGAGACCCAGTACTTC
CASSFRQTEETQYF
>NA|TRBJ2-6|TRBV27|TRBD1
TGTGCCAGCAGCTCCGGGACAGGGGCTTACTCTGGGGCCAACGTCCTGACTTTC
CASSSGTGAYSGANVLTF
>once|TRBJ1-1|TRBV18|NA
TGTGCCAGCTCACCACCGTACGACACTGAAGCTTTCTTT
CASSPPYDTEAFF
>NA|TRBJ1-3|TRBV11-2|NA
TGTGCCAGCACCAAGGGCGGCTCTGGAAACACCATATATTTT
CASTKGGSGNTIYF
>NA|TRBJ1-1|TRBV5-1|NA
TGCGCCAGCACCCGGGACACAGCTAGGGGAGGAACTGAAGCTTTCTTT
CASTRDTARGGTEAFF
>once|TRBJ2-3|TRBV5-4|NA
TGTGCCAGCAGCTTGGATGGCAGGGGGGAGGCAGATACGCAGTATTTT
CASSLDGRGEADTQYF
>NA|TRBJ2-7|TRBV6-5|TRBD1
TGTGCCAGCGCCGTGACAGGGGGCCAGAACTACGAGCAGTACTTC
CASAVTGGQNYEQYF
>once|TRBJ2-2|TRBV13|NA
TGTGCCAGCAGCTCTGAGACTAGGAACACCGGGGAGCTGTTTTTT
CASSSETRNTGELFF
>NA|TRBJ2-3|TRBV3-1/TRBV3-2|TRBD2
TGTGCCAGCAGCCAAGTGACTAGCGGATACACAGATACGCAGTATTTT
CASSQVTSGYTDTQYF
>NA|TRBJ2-3|TRBV2|NA
TGTGCCAGCAGTGAGGTTCGGACCACAGATACGCAGTATTTT
CASSEVRTTDTQYF
>NA|TRBJ1-2|TRBV28|NA
TGTGCCAGCAGTTTAACGGGGGGGTCGGGCTACACCTTC
CASSLTGGSGYTF
>NA|TRBJ1-1|TRBV19|NA
TGTGCCAGTAGTACATGGAACACTGAAGCTTTCTTT
CASSTWNTEAFF